These T cell receptor beta chains were read from a single sample in a study of OX40 agonist ivuxolimab in advanced cancers. TCRdb's table, derived via immunoSEQ multiplex PCR, lists solely in-frame clones and lacks some. The sample contains tens of thousands of clones, roughly 87% of which appear only once. The material sequenced was CD4+ or CD8+ T cells sorted from blood, taken in a trial of the OX40 agonist ivuxolimab. These receptors were collected from an adult with an advanced solid tumor such as melanoma, head and neck, liver or kidney cancer. Both conserved end residues are part of each CDR3. The D gene is left open where the match is weak.

>16|TRBJ1-4|TRBV6-4|NA
CASSDRDRGVNEKLFF
TGTGCCAGCAGTGACCGTGATCGGGGGGTGAATGAAAAACTGTTTTTT
>15|TRBJ1-3|TRBV18|NA
CASSPEPMNGNTIYF
TGTGCCAGCTCACCGGAACCGATGAATGGAAACACCATATATTTT
>15|TRBJ2-5|TRBV10-1|TRBD1
CASSEGTANKETQYF
TGCGCCAGCAGTGAAGGGACAGCCAATAAAGAGACCCAGTACTTC
>14|TRBJ1-4|TRBV5-4|NA
CASSRNGIDEKLFF
TGTGCCAGCAGCCGGAACGGAATTGATGAAAAACTGTTTTTT
>14|TRBJ2-7|TRBV6-5|TRBD1
CASSYSGQGDEQYF
TGTGCCAGCAGTTACTCGGGCCAGGGGGACGAGCAGTACTTC
>18|TRBJ2-1|TRBV7-3|TRBD2
CASSLGGLAARRSNEQFF
TGTGCCAGCAGCTTAGGGGGACTAGCGGCCCGGAGGTCCAATGAGCAGTTCTTC
>14|TRBJ2-7|TRBV18|TRBD1
CASSRDRDSSEQYF
TGTGCCAGCTCACGCGACAGGGATTCGTCCGAGCAGTACTTC
>14|TRBJ1-1|TRBV15|NA
CATSRADPATEAFF
TGTGCCACCAGCAGAGCAGACCCGGCCACTGAAGCTTTCTTT
>15|TRBJ2-3|TRBV7-9|TRBD2
CASSILAGGTDTQYF
TGTGCCAGCAGCATACTAGCGGGGGGCACAGATACGCAGTATTTT
>15|TRBJ1-2|TRBV28|TRBD1
CASSRNRGRDYGYTF
TGTGCCAGCAGTCGAAACAGGGGGCGCGACTATGGCTACACCTTC